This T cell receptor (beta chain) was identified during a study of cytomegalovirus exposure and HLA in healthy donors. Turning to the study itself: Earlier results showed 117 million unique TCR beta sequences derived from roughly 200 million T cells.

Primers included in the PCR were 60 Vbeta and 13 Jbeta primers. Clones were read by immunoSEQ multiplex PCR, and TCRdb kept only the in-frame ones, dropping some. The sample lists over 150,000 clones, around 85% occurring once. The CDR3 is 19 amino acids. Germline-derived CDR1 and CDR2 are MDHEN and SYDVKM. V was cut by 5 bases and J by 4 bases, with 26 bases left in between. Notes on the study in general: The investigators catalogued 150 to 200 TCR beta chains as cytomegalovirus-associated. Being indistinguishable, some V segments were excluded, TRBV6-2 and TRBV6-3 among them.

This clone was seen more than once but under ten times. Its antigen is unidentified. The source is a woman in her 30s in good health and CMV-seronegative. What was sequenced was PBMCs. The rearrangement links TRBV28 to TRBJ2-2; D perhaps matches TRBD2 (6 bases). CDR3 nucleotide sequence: TGTGCCAGCAGTGCAAAACGGATTGCTACGGGAGTTGGCACCGGGGAGCTGTTTTTT. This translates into CASSAKRIATGVGTGELFF.